This T cell receptor (beta chain) was documented in a study of T-cell reconstitution after alpha-beta-depleted transplantation in children. The V and J ends lost 4 bases and 0 bases respectively, with 11 bases between them. The CDR3 loop spans 14 amino acids. Germline assignment: CDR1 SGDLS and CDR2 YYNGEE. A TCRbeta library incorporating unique molecular identifiers was prepared. From the PCR reads, TCRdb called clonotypes with MiXCR, one entry per CDR3 protein. The sample carries around 600,000 distinct CDR3 sequences, over 15% recorded once. Sequences were derived from PBMCs from the stem cell graft donor, sampled from the stem cell graft. This TCR derives from a human donor who donated a stem cell graft to a child with acute myeloid leukemia. The chain combines TRBV9 with TRBJ2-7; possibly TRBD1 for D (5 bases). CDR3 sequence reads: CASSHGGASYEQYF. The CDR3 DNA sequence: TGTGCCAGCAGCCACGGTGGGGCCTCCTACGAGCAGTACTTC.